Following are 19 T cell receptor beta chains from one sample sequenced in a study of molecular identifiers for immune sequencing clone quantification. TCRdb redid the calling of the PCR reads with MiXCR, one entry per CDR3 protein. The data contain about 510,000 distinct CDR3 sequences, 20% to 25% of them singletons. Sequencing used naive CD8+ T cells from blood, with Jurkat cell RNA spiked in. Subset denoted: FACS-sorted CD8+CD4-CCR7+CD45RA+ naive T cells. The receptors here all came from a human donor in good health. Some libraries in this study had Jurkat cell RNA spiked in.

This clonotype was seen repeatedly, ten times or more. The CDR3 loop is CASSLDWGAAGGGEQYF. The CDR3 region has the DNA TGTGCCAGCAGCTTAGATTGGGGGGCAGCGGGAGGGGGCGAGCAGTACTTC. The chain links TRBV7-2 to TRBJ2-7; 10 bases fit TRBD2. This CDR3 region has 17 residues. With V trimmed by 1 base and J by 6 bases, 12 bases remained unmatched. Germline V lookup: CDR1 SGHTA, CDR2 FQGNSA.

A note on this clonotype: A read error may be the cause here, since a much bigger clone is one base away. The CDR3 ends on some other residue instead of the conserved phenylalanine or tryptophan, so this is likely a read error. CDR3 region: CASSLGQGVGETQYL. The CDR3 coding sequence is TGCGCCAGCAGCTTGGGACAGGGGGTCGGAGAGACCCAGTACCTC. The chain is built from TRBV5-1 and TRBJ2-5; TRBD1 matches 9 bases. CDR3 size: 15 residues. CDR1 SGHRS and CDR2 YFSETQ come from the germline V gene. V trimming: 0 bases; J trimming: 4 bases; junction bases outside the gene matches: 4.

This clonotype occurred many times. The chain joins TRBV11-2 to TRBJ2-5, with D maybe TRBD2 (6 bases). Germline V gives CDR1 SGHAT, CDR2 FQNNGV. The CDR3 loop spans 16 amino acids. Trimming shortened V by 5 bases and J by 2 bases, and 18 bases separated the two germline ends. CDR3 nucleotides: TGTGCCAGCAGCACCGGACTATGGGGAACTCAAGAGACCCAGTACTTC. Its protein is CASSTGLWGTQETQYF.

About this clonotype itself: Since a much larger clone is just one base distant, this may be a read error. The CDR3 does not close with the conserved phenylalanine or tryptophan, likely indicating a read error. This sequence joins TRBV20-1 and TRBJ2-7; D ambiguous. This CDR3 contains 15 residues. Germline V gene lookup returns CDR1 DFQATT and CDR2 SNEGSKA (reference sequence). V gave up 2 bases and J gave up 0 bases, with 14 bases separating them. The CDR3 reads CSARNSRMYSYEQYI. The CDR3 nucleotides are TGCAGTGCTAGAAATAGCCGGATGTACTCCTACGAGCAGTACATC.

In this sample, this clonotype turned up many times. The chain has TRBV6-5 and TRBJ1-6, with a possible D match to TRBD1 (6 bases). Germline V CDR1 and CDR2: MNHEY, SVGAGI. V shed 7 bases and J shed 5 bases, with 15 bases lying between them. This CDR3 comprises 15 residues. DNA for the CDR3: TGTGCCAGCAATTATGGACAGCACAATAATTCACCCCTCCACTTT. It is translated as CASNYGQHNNSPLHF.

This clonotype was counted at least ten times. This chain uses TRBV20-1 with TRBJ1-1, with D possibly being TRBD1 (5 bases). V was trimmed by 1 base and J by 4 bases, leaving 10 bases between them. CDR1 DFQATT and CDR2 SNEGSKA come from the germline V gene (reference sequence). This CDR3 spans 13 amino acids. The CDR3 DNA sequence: TGCAGTGCTAGAGTGGGGGATCGCACTGAAGCTTTCTTT. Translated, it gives CSARVGDRTEAFF.

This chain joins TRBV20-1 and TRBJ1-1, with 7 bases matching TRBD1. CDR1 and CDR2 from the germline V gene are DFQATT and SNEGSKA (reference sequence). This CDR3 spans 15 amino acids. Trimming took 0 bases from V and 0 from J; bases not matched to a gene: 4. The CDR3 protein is CSARDRDSLNTEAFF. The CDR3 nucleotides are TGCAGTGCTAGAGATAGGGACAGCCTGAACACTGAAGCTTTCTTT.

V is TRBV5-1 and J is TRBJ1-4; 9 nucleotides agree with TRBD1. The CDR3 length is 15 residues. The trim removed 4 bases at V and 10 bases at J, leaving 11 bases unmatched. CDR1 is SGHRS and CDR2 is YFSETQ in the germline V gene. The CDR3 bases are TGCGCCAGCAGCCCGGGACAGGGAATGAGCGGAAAACTGTTTTTT. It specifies CASSPGQGMSGKLFF. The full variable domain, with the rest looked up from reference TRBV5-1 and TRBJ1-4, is KAGVTQTPRYLIKTRGQQVTLSCSPISGHRSVSWYQQTPGQGLQFLFEYFSETQRNKGNFPGRFSGRQFSNSRSEMNVSTLELGDSALYLCASSPGQGMSGKLFFGSGTQLSVL.

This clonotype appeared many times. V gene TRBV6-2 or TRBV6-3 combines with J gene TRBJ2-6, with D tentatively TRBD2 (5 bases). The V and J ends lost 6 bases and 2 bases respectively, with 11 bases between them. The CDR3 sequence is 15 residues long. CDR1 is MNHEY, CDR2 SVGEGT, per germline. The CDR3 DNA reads TGTGCCAGCAGGCCCCGGCGGGCTGGGGCCAACGTCCTGACTTTC. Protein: CASRPRRAGANVLTF.

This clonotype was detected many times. This chain's CDR3 is CASSSPMDLPNYGYTF. The CDR3 DNA reads as TGTGCCAGCAGTTCGCCCATGGATCTGCCTAACTATGGCTACACCTTC. The J gene is TRBJ1-2, the V gene TRBV6-2 or TRBV6-3; D is unresolved. The CDR3 consists of 16 residues. Trimming shortened V by 4 bases and J by 0 bases, and 15 bases separated the two germline ends. CDR1 and CDR2 from the germline V gene are MNHEY and SVGEGT.

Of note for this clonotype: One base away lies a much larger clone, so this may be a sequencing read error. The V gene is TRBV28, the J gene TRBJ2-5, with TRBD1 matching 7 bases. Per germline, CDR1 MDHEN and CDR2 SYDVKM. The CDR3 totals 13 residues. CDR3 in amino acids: CASSGQVQEAQYF. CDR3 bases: TGTGCCAGCAGCGGACAGGTCCAAGAGGCCCAGTACTTC.

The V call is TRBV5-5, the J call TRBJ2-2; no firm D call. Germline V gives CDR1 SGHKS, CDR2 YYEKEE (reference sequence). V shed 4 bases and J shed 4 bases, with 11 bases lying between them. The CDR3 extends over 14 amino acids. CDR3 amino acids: CASSSQDGTGELFF. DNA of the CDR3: TGTGCCAGCAGCAGTCAGGATGGCACCGGGGAGCTGTTTTTT.

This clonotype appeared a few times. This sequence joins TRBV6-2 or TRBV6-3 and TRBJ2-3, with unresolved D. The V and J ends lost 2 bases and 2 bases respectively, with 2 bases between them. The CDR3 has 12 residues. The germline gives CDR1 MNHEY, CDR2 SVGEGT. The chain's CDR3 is CASSYLTDTQYF. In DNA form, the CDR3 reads TGTGCCAGCAGTTACCTCACAGATACGCAGTATTTT.

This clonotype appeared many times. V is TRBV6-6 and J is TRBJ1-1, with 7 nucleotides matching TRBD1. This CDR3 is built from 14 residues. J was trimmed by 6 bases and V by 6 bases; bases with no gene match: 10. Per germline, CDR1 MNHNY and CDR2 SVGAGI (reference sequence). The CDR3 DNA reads TGTGCCAGCAGGCCACGACAGGGCATCGCTGAAGCTTTCTTT. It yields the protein CASRPRQGIAEAFF.

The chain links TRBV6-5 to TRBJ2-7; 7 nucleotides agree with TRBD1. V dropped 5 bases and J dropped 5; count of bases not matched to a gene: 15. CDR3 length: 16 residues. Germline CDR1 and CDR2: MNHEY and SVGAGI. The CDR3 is CASSLRQGGMGNEQYF. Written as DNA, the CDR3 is TGTGCCAGCAGTCTAAGACAGGGTGGTATGGGAAACGAGCAGTACTTC.

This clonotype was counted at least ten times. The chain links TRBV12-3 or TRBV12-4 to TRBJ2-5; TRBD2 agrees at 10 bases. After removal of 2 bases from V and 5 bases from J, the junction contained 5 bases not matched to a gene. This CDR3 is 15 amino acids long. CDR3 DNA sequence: TGTGCCAGCAGTTTATTAGCGGGGGGACGGGAGACCCAGTACTTC. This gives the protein CASSLLAGGRETQYF.

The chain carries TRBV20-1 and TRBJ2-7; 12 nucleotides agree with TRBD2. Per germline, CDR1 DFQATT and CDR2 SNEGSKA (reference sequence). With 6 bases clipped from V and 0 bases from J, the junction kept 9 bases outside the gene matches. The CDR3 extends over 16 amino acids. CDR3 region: CSAVGASGGASYEQYF. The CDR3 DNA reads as TGCAGTGCCGTTGGTGCTAGCGGGGGGGCCTCCTACGAGCAGTACTTC.

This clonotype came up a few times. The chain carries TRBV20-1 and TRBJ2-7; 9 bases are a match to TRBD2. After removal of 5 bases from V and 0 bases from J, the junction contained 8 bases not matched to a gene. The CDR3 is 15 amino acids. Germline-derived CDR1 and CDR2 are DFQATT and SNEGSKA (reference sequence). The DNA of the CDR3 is TGCAGTGCTCTTGGGACTAGCAGTAACTCCTACGAGCAGTACTTC. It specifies CSALGTSSNSYEQYF.

CDR3 amino acids: CASSQTSGANTGELFF. As DNA, the CDR3 is TGTGCCAGCAGCCAGACTAGCGGGGCGAACACCGGGGAGCTGTTTTTT. The chain carries TRBV7-9 and TRBJ2-2, with 11 bases matching TRBD2. The CDR3 length is 16 residues. The V gene end was trimmed by 5 bases and the J gene end by 0 bases; junction bases not matched to a gene: 2. Germline-derived CDR1 and CDR2 are SEHNR and FQNEAQ (reference sequence).